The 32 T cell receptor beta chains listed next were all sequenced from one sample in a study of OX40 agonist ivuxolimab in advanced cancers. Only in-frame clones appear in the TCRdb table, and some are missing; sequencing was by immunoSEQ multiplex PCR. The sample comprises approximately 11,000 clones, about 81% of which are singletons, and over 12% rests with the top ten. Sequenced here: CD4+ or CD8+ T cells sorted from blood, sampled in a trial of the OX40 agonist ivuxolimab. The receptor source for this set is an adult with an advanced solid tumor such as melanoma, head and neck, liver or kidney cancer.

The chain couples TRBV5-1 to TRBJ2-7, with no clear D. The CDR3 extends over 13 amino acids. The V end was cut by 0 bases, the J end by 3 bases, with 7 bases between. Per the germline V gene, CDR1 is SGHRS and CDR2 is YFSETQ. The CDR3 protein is CASSLAEFYEQYF. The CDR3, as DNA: TGCGCCAGCAGCTTGGCTGAATTCTACGAGCAGTACTTC.

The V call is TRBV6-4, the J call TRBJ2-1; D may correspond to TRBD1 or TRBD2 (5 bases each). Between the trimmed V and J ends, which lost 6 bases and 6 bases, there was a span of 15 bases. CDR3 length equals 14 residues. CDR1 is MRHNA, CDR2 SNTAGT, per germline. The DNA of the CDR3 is TGTGCCAGCAGCCCAGGGTATGGAGGCAATGAGCAGTTCTTC. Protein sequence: CASSPGYGGNEQFF.

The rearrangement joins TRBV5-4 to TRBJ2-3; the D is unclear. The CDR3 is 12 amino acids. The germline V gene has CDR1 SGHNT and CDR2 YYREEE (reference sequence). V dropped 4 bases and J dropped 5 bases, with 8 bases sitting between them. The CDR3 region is CASSNSLDTQYF. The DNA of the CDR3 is TGTGCCAGCAGCAATAGCTTAGATACGCAGTATTTT.

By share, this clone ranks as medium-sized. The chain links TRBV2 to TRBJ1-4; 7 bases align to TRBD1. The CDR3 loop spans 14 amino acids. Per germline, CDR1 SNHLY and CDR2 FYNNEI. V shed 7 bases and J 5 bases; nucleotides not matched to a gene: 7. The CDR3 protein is CASNSGTENEKLFF. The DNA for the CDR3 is TGTGCCAGCAATTCCGGGACAGAGAATGAAAAACTGTTTTTT.

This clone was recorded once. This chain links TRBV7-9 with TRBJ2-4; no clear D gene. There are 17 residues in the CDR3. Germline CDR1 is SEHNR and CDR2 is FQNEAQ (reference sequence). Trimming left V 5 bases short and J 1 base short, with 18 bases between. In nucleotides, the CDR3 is TGTGCCAGCAGCGAACGCCATTGGGGTAAGGCCAAAAACATTCAGTACTTC. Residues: CASSERHWGKAKNIQYF.

The CDR3 protein is CASSLEVAGPYEQYF. The CDR3 DNA follows: TGTGCCAGCAGCTTAGAGGTAGCGGGACCTTACGAGCAGTACTTC. The chain is built from TRBV7-9 and TRBJ2-7, with 8 bases aligning to TRBD2. The CDR3 has 15 residues. The ends lost 1 base at V and 4 bases at J; junction bases unmatched: 6. Germline values: CDR1 SEHNR, CDR2 FQNEAQ (reference sequence).

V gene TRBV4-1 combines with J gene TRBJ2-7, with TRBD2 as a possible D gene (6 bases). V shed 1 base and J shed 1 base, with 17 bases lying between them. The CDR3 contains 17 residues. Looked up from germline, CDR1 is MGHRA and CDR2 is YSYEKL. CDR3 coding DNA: TGCGCCAGCAGCCAAGTTCATCTGGCGGGGTCGTCCTACGAGCAGTACTTC. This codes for CASSQVHLAGSSYEQYF.

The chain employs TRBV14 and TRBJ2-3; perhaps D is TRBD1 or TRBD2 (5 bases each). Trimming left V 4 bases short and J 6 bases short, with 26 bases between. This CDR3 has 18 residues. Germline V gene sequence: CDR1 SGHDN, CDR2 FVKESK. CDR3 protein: CASSPPPGQLEKGDTQYF. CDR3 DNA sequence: TGTGCCAGCAGCCCTCCCCCAGGACAACTAGAGAAGGGGGATACGCAGTATTTT.

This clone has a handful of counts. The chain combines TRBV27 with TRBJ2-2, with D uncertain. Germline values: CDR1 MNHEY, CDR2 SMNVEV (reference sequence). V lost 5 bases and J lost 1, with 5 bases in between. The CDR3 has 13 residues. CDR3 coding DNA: TGTGCCAGCAGTGGTCAGAACACCGGGGAGCTGTTTTTT. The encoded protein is CASSGQNTGELFF.

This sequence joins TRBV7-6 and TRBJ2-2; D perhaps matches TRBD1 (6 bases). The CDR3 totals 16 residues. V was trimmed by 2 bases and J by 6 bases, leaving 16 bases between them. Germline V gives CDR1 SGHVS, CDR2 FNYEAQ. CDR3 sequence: CASSLRTRGYAGELFF. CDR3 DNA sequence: TGTGCCAGCAGCTTAAGAACCAGGGGTTATGCCGGGGAGCTGTTTTTT.

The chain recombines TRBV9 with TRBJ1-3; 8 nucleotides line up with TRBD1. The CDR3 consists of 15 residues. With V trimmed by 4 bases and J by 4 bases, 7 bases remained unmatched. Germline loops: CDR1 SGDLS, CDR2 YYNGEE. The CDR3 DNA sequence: TGTGCCAGCAGCCCGCAGGGGGCGGGAGGAAACACCATATATTTT. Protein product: CASSPQGAGGNTIYF. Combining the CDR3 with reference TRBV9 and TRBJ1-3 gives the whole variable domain DSGVTQTPKHLITATGQRVTLRCSPRSGDLSVYWYQQSLDQGLQFLIQYYNGEERAKGNILERFSAQQFPDLHSELNLSSLELGDSALYFCASSPQGAGGNTIYFGEGSWLTVV.

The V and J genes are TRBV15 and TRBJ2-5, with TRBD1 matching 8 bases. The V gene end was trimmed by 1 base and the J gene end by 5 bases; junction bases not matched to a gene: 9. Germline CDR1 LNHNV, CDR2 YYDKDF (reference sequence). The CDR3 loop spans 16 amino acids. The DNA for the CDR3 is TGTGCCACCAGCAGAGCTGCGACAGGGGCGGAGGAGACCCAGTACTTC. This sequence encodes CATSRAATGAEETQYF.

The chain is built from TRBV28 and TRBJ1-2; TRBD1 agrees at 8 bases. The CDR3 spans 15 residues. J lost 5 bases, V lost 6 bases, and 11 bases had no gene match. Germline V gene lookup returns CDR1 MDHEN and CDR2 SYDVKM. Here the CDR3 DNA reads TGTGCCAGCAGCTATATCCAGGGGGCGGGTTATGGCTACACCTTC. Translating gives CASSYIQGAGYGYTF.

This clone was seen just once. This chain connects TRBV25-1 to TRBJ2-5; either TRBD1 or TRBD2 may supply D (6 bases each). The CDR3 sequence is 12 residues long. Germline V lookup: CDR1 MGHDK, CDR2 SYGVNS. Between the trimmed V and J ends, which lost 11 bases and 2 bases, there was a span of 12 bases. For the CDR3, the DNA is TGTGCCTCCCAGGGGAGGCAAGAGACCCAGTACTTC. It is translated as CASQGRQETQYF.

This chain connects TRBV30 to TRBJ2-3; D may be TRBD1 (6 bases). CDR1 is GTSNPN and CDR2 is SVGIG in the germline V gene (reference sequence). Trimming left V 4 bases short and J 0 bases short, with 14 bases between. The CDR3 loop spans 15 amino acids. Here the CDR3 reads CAWTPGASSTDTQYF. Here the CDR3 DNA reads TGTGCCTGGACTCCAGGGGCCTCTAGCACAGATACGCAGTATTTT.

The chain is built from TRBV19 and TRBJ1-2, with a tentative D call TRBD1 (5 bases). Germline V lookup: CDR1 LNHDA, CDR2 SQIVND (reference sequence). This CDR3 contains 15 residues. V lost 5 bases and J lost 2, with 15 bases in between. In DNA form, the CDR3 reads TGTGCCAGTAGTGAAGGACACTTCCTGAACTATGGCTACACCTTC. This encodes CASSEGHFLNYGYTF.

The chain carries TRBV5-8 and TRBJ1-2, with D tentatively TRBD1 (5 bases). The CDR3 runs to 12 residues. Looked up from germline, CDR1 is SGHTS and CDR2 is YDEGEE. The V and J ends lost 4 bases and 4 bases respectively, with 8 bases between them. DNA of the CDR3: TGTGCCAGCAGCCCTGGGGCCTATGGCTACACCTTC. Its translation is CASSPGAYGYTF.

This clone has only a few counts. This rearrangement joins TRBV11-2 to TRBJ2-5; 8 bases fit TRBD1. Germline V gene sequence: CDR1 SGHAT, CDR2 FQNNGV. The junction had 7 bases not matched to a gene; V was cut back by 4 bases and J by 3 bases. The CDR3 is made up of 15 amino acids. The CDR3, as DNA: TGTGCCAGCAGCTCTTGGGACAGGCCAGAAGAGACCCAGTACTTC. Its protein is CASSSWDRPEETQYF.

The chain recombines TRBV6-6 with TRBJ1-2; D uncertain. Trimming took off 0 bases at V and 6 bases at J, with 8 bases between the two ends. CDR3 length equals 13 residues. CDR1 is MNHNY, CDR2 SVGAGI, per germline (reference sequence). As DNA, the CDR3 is TGTGCCAGCAGTTACTCGGCAGATAATGGCTACACCTTC. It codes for CASSYSADNGYTF.

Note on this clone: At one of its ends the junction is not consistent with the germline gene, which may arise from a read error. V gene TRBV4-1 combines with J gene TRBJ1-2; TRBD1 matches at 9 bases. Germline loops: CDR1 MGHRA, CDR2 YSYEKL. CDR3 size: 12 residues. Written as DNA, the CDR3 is TGCGCCAGCAGTACAGGGGGCGAGGGCTTTGGCTTC. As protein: CASSTGGEGFGF.

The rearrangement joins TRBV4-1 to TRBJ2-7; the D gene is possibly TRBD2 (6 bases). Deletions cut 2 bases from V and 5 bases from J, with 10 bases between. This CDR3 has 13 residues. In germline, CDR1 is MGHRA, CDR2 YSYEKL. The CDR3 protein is CASSQNWGDEQYF. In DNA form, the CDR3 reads TGCGCCAGCAGCCAAAATTGGGGGGACGAGCAGTACTTC.

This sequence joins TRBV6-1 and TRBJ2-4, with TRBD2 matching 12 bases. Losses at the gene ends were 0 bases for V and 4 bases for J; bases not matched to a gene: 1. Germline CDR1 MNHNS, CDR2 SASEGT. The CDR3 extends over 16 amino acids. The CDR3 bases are TGTGCCAGCAGTGAAGCAGGACTAGCGGGAAAAAACATTCAGTACTTC. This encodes CASSEAGLAGKNIQYF.

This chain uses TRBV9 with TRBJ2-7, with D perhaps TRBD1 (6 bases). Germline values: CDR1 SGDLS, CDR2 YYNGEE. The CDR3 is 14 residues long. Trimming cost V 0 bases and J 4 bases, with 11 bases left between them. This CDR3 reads CASSVDGTLYEQYF. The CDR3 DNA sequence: TGTGCCAGCAGCGTAGACGGGACATTATACGAGCAGTACTTC.

CDR3 amino acids: CAAARVGSREQYF. CDR3 bases: TGTGCAGCAGCGAGGGTTGGGTCGCGGGAGCAGTACTTC. This chain uses TRBV2 with TRBJ2-7; maybe TRBD2 (5 bases). The germline V gene has CDR1 SNHLY and CDR2 FYNNEI. The CDR3 covers 13 residues.

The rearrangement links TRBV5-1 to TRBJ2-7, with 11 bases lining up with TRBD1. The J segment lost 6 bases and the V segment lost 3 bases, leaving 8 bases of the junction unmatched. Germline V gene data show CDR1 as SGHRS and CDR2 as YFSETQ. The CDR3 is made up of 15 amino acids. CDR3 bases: TGCGCCAGCAGCTCCGGACAGGGGGCTCATGCCGAGCAGTACTTC. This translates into CASSSGQGAHAEQYF.

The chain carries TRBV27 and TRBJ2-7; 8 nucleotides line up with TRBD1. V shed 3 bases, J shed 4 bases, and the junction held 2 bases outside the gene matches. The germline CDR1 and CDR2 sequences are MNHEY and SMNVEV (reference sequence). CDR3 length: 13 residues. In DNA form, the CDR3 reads TGTGCCAGCAGTTTGCAGGGGGCTTACGAGCAGTACTTC. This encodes CASSLQGAYEQYF.

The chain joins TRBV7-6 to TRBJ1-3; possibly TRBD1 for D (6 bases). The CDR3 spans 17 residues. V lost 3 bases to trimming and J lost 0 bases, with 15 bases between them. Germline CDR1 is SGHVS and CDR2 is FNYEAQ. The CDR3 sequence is CASSFGDKATSGNTIYF. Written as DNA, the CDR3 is TGTGCCAGCAGCTTTGGGGACAAGGCCACCTCTGGAAACACCATATATTTT. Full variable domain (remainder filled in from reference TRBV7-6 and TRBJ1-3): GAGVSQSPRYKVTKRGQDVALRCDPISGHVSLYWYRQALGQGPEFLTYFNYEAQQDKSGLPNDRFSAERPEGSISTLTIQRTEQRDSAMYRCASSFGDKATSGNTIYFGEGSWLTVV.

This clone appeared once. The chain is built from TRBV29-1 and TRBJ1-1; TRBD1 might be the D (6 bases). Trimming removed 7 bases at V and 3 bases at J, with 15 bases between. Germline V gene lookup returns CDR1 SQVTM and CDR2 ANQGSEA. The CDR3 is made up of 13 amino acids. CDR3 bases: TGCAGCGCCCAAGGGGGGGCGGACACTGAAGCTTTCTTT. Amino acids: CSAQGGADTEAFF.

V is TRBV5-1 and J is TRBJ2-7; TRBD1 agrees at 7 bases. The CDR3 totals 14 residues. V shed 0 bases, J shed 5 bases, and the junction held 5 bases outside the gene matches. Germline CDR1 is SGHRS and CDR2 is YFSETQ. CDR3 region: CASSLVDRADEQYF. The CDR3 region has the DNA TGCGCCAGCAGCTTGGTTGACAGGGCGGACGAGCAGTACTTC.

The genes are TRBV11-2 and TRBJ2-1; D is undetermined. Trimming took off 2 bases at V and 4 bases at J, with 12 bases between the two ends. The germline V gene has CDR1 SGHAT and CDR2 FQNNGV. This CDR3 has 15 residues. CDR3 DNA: TGTGCCAGCAGCTTAAGGGCAGGCTTTTACAATGAGCAGTTCTTC. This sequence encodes CASSLRAGFYNEQFF.

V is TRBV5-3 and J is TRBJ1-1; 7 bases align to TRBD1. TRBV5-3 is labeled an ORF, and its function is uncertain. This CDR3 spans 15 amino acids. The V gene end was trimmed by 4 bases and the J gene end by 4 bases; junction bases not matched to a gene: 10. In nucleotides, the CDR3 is TGTGCCAGAAGCCCTCCTCGGGACAGTTGCACTGAAGCTTTCTTT. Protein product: CARSPPRDSCTEAFF.

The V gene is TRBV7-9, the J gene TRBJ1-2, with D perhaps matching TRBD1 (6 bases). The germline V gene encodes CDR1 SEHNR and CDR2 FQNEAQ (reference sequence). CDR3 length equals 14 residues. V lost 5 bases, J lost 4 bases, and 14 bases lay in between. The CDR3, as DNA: TGTGCCAGCAGCCAATCATTGGGGGCCTATGGCTACACCTTC. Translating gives CASSQSLGAYGYTF. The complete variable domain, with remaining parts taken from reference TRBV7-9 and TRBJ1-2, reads DTGVSQNPRHKITKRGQNVTFRCDPISEHNRLYWYRQTLGQGPEFLTYFQNEAQLEKSRLLSDRFSAERPKGSFSTLEIQRTEQGDSAMYLCASSQSLGAYGYTFGSGTRLTVV.